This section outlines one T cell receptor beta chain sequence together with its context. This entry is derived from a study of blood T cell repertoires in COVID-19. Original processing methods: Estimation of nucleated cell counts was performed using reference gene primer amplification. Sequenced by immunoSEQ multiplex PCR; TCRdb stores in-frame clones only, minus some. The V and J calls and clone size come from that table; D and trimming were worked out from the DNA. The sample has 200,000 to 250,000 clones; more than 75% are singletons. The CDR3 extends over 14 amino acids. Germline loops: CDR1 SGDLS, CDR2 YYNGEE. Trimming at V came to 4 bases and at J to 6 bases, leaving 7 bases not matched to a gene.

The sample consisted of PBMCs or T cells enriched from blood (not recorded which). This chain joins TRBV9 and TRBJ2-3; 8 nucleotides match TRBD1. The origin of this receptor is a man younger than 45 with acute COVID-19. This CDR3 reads CASSPGQGSDTQYF. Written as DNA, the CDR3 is TGTGCCAGCAGCCCCGGACAGGGCTCCGATACGCAGTATTTT.